This entry describes one TCR beta chain. This entry belongs to a study of OX40 agonist ivuxolimab in advanced cancers. Germline V gene lookup returns CDR1 LGHNA and CDR2 YSLEER. The CDR3 has 17 residues. V was pared by 0 bases and J by 0 bases, with 4 bases of the junction left unmatched. The repertoire was sequenced with immunoSEQ multiplex PCR; TCRdb's copy has only in-frame clones and lacks some. In the table there are 55,000 to 75,000 clones, about 91% of which are singletons. The rearrangement uses TRBV4-3 and TRBJ2-3, with 9 bases aligning to TRBD2. The TCR comes from an adult with an advanced solid tumor such as melanoma, head and neck, liver or kidney cancer. Source: CD4+ or CD8+ T cells sorted from blood, taken in a trial of the OX40 agonist ivuxolimab. The CDR3, as DNA: TGCGCCAGCAGCCAAGAGTCTAGCGGGGCTAGCACAGATACGCAGTATTTT. Residues: CASSQESSGASTDTQYF.